This T cell receptor beta chain was observed in a study of post-analysis software for immune sequencing data. General study findings and limits: Patients carried 5 or 6 TRBV segments more frequently than controls did, and TRBV5-6, TRBV5-1 and TRBV20-1 were among them.

In germline, CDR1 is KGHSH, CDR2 LQKENI. The V end was cut by 6 bases, the J end by 1 base, with 9 bases between. This CDR3 has 13 residues. The authors incorporated unique molecular identifiers into the TCR beta cDNA libraries. TCRdb redid the calling of the PCR reads with MiXCR, one entry per CDR3 protein. The repertoire consists of approximately 660,000 distinct CDR3 sequences, with over 45% occurring once and the leading ten covering over 9%. Comment on this clonotype: No antigen is known for it.

The chain links TRBV18 to TRBJ2-5; D remains unclear. Sequencing was carried out using blood. The clonotype was recovered from a girl aged 2 to 10 with multiple sclerosis. The CDR3 bases are TGTGCCAGCTCTGGACCAATCCAAGAGACCCAGTACTTC. Its translation: CASSGPIQETQYF.